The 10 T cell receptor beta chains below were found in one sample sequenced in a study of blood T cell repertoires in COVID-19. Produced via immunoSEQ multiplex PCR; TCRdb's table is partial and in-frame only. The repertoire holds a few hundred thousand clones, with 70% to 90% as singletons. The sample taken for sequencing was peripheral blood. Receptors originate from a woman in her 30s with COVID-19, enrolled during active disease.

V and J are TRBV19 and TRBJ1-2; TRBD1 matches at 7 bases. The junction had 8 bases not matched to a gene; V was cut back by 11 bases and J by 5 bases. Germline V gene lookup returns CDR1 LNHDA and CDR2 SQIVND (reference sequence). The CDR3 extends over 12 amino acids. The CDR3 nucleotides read TGTGCCGGCTCGACAGGGAAGTATGGCTACACCTTC. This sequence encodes CAGSTGKYGYTF.

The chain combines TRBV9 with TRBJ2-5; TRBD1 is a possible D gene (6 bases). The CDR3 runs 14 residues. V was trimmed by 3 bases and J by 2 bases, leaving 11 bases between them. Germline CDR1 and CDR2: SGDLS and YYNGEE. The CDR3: CASSGRDTQETQYF. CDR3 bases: TGTGCCAGCAGCGGCCGGGACACTCAAGAGACCCAGTACTTC.

This chain's CDR3 is CASSWDSKTIQYF. In nucleotides, the CDR3 is TGCGCCAGCAGCTGGGACAGTAAAACGATTCAGTACTTC. The chain carries TRBV5-1 and TRBJ2-4, with TRBD1 matching over 7 bases. The germline CDR1 and CDR2 sequences are SGHRS and YFSETQ. CDR3 size: 13 residues. The junction had 7 bases not matched to a gene; V was cut back by 3 bases and J by 10 bases.

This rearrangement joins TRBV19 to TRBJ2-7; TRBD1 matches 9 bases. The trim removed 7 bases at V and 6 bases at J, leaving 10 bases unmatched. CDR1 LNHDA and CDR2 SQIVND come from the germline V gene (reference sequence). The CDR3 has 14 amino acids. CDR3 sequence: CASKGSWTGAEQYF. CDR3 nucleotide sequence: TGTGCCAGTAAGGGGTCGTGGACAGGGGCCGAGCAGTACTTC.

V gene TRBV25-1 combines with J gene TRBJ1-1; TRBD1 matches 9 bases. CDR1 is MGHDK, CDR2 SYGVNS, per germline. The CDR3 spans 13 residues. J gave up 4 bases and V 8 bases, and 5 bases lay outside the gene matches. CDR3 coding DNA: TGTGCCAGCGGATGGACAGGGGCCACTGAAGCTTTCTTT. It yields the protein CASGWTGATEAFF.

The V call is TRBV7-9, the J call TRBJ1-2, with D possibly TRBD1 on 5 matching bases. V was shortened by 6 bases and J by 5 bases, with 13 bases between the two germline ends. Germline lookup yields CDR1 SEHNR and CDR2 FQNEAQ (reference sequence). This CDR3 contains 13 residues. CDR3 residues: CASRRDGPYGYTF. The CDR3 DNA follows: TGTGCCAGCAGGCGGGACGGTCCTTATGGCTACACCTTC.

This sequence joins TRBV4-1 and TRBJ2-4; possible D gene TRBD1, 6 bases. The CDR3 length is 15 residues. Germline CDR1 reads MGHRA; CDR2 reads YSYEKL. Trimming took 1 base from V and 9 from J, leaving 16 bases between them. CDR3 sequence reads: CASSQVGGKMGIQYF. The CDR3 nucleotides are TGCGCCAGCAGCCAAGTTGGGGGCAAGATGGGCATTCAGTACTTC.

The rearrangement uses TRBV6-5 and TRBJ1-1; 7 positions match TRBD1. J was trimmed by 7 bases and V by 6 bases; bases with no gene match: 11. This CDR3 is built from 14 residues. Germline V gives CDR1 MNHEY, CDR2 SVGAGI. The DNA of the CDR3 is TGTGCCAGCAGCCGCGGGACAGAGTTTTTTGAAGCTTTCTTT. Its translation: CASSRGTEFFEAFF.

The CDR3 DNA reads as TGTGCCAGCAGCCCCAGGGCAGGACACACTGAAGCTTTCTTT. It specifies CASSPRAGHTEAFF. The rearrangement links TRBV7-3 to TRBJ1-1, with D possibly being TRBD1 (5 bases). The CDR3 consists of 14 residues. Germline loops: CDR1 SGHTA, CDR2 FQGTGA. V shed 5 bases and J shed 3 bases, with 13 bases lying between them.

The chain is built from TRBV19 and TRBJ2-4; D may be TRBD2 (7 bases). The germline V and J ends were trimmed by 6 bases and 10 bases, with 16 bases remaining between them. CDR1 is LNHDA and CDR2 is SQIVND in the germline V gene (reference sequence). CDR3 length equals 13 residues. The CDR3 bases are TGTGCCAGTAGCTGGGGGGGCCCGGAGATTCAGTACTTC. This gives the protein CASSWGGPEIQYF.